What follows are 8 T cell receptor beta chains derived from one specimen sequenced in a study of blood T cell repertoires in COVID-19. Measured with immunoSEQ multiplex PCR; TCRdb has only the in-frame clones, and not every one. Of 120,000 or so clones listed, around nine tenths are singletons. The sample was peripheral blood. The receptors were sampled from a woman aged 45-59 years with acute or convalescent COVID-19.

The chain combines TRBV3-1 (or the pseudogene TRBV3-2) with TRBJ2-3; maybe TRBD2 (6 bases). In germline, CDR1 is LGHDT, CDR2 YNNKEL (reference sequence). The CDR3 sequence is 19 residues long. Trimming shortened V by 3 bases and J by 1 base, and 23 bases separated the two germline ends. Here the CDR3 DNA reads TGTGCCAGCAGCCATGTCACTATCCGGGACTCGCGGCGCACAGATACGCAGTATTTT. Translating it yields CASSHVTIRDSRRTDTQYF.

This clone was found once. The V gene is TRBV7-7, the J gene TRBJ1-3; D is perhaps TRBD1 (5 bases). The V and J ends lost 2 bases and 3 bases respectively, with 11 bases between them. In germline, CDR1 is SSHAT, CDR2 FNYEAQ (reference sequence). This CDR3 comprises 15 residues. DNA for the CDR3: TGTGCCAGCAGCTTATCTGGGGCAGGTGGAAACACCATATATTTT. Translation: CASSLSGAGGNTIYF.

The rearrangement links TRBV20-1 to TRBJ1-4; D is unresolved. V was trimmed by 3 bases and J by 8 bases, leaving 13 bases between them. The CDR3 is 13 residues long. Germline CDR1 DFQATT, CDR2 SNEGSKA (reference sequence). The CDR3: CSASLQVREKLFF. CDR3 DNA: TGCAGTGCTAGTTTGCAGGTCAGGGAAAAACTGTTTTTT.

This clone has just a few counts. The chain joins TRBV18 to TRBJ2-7; a possible D gene is TRBD1 (7 bases). V was shortened by 3 bases and J by 6 bases, with 21 bases between the two germline ends. CDR1 KGHSH and CDR2 LQKENI come from the germline V gene. This CDR3 is 16 amino acids long. CDR3 bases: TGTGCCAGCTCACCCACCTCACAGGGGAGGTTGGGCGAGCAGTACTTC. It translates to CASSPTSQGRLGEQYF.

This chain uses TRBV2 with TRBJ2-1; D is perhaps TRBD1 (5 bases). The CDR3 loop spans 10 amino acids. Germline values: CDR1 SNHLY, CDR2 FYNNEI. With 7 bases removed from V and 9 bases from J, the gap between germline ends came to 7 bases. The CDR3 reads CASTRGEQFF. The DNA of the CDR3 is TGTGCCAGCACTAGGGGTGAGCAGTTCTTC.

The chain has TRBV6-5 and TRBJ1-6; 7 nucleotides agree with TRBD1. Germline values: CDR1 MNHEY, CDR2 SVGAGI. This CDR3 spans 14 amino acids. The ends lost 5 bases at V and 10 bases at J; junction bases unmatched: 8. As DNA, the CDR3 is TGTGCCAGCAGTCGTACAGGGGTACGCTCACCCCTCCACTTT. It specifies CASSRTGVRSPLHF.

Only one count was recorded for this clone. The rearrangement uses TRBV2 and TRBJ2-5; 7 bases line up with TRBD2. The V segment lost 6 bases and the J segment 2 bases; nucleotides outside the gene matches: 6. Germline assignment: CDR1 SNHLY and CDR2 FYNNEI. The CDR3 is 14 residues long. This CDR3 is CASRAGERQETQYF. Written as DNA, the CDR3 is TGTGCCAGCAGGGCGGGAGAAAGGCAAGAGACCCAGTACTTC. Based on the CDR3 plus reference TRBV2 and TRBJ2-5, the full variable domain is EPEVTQTPSHQVTQMGQEVILRCVPISNHLYFYWYRQILGQKVEFLVSFYNNEISEKSEIFDDQFSVERPDGSNFTLKIRSTKLEDSAMYFCASRAGERQETQYFGPGTRLLVL.

The J gene is TRBJ2-1, the V gene TRBV23-1, with D perhaps TRBD2 (6 bases). TRBV23-1 is filed as an ORF, its function uncertain. This CDR3 region has 15 residues. V lost 9 bases to trimming and J lost 7 bases, with 22 bases between them. CDR3 sequence: CASRPGTSDRNEQFF. DNA for the CDR3: TGCGCCAGTCGGCCCGGGACTTCTGACCGAAATGAGCAGTTCTTC.